Listed below are T cell receptor beta chains from one sample, sequenced in a study of OX40 agonist ivuxolimab in advanced cancers. TCRdb's table, derived via immunoSEQ multiplex PCR, lists solely in-frame clones and lacks some. The repertoire includes about 46,000 clones, about 91% of them detected once, and roughly 4.9% sits in the top ten. Specimen: CD4+ or CD8+ T cells sorted from blood, collected in a trial of the OX40 agonist ivuxolimab. These receptors were collected from an adult with an advanced solid tumor such as melanoma, head and neck, liver or kidney cancer. CDR3s include the opening cysteine and the closing phenylalanine or tryptophan. The D gene is left open where the match is weak. The size field is filled for only some rows; it gives once, few, many or a size class.

CDR3aa: CASSVGGLAYGELFF
CDR3nt: TGTGCCAGCAGCGTAGGAGGACTAGCGTACGGGGAGCTGTTTTTT
v_gene: TRBV9
d_gene: TRBD2
j_gene: TRBJ2-2
abundance: .

CDR3aa: CASSGGTGRHYGYTF
CDR3nt: TGTGCCAGTAGTGGGGGGACAGGGCGACACTATGGCTACACCTTC
v_gene: TRBV19
d_gene: TRBD1
j_gene: TRBJ1-2
abundance: .

CDR3aa: CASSTHRGEQYF
CDR3nt: TGTGCCAGTAGTACCCACAGGGGCGAGCAGTACTTC
v_gene: TRBV19
d_gene: TRBD1
j_gene: TRBJ2-7
abundance: .

CDR3aa: CASSLGGSNEKLFF
CDR3nt: TGTGCCAGCAGCTTGGGGGGATCAAATGAAAAACTGTTTTTT
v_gene: TRBV7-9
d_gene: .
j_gene: TRBJ1-4
abundance: once

CDR3aa: CASSQGRGMENTEAFF
CDR3nt: TGCGCCAGCAGCCAGGGGAGGGGGATGGAAAACACTGAAGCTTTCTTT
v_gene: TRBV4-1
d_gene: .
j_gene: TRBJ1-1
abundance: .

CDR3aa: CASSQATLAKNIQYF
CDR3nt: TGCGCCAGCAGCCAAGCGACCCTAGCCAAAAACATTCAGTACTTC
v_gene: TRBV4-1
d_gene: .
j_gene: TRBJ2-4
abundance: .

CDR3aa: CASSQTSGPTTGELFF
CDR3nt: TGCGCCAGCTCCCAGACTAGCGGTCCTACCACCGGGGAGCTGTTTTTT
v_gene: TRBV5-1
d_gene: TRBD2
j_gene: TRBJ2-2
abundance: once

CDR3aa: CASGFPTATRGANVLTF
CDR3nt: TGTGCCAGCGGTTTCCCTACAGCGACCCGTGGGGCCAACGTCCTGACTTTC
v_gene: TRBV2
d_gene: .
j_gene: TRBJ2-6
abundance: .

CDR3aa: CASDAGLRTDTQYF
CDR3nt: TGTGCCAGTGACGCAGGCTTGCGCACAGATACGCAGTATTTT
v_gene: TRBV19
d_gene: .
j_gene: TRBJ2-3
abundance: .

CDR3aa: CASSVAQSTGYGYTF
CDR3nt: TGTGCCAGCAGCGTAGCTCAAAGCACCGGCTATGGCTACACCTTC
v_gene: TRBV9
d_gene: .
j_gene: TRBJ1-2
abundance: .

CDR3aa: CASSLARGPLTGELFF
CDR3nt: TGTGCTAGCAGCTTAGCTCGGGGACCGCTCACCGGGGAGCTGTTTTTT
v_gene: TRBV7-7
d_gene: .
j_gene: TRBJ2-2
abundance: .

CDR3aa: CASSLDRGQGGYTF
CDR3nt: TGTGCCAGCAGCTTGGACAGGGGGCAGGGTGGCTACACCTTC
v_gene: TRBV5-4
d_gene: TRBD1
j_gene: TRBJ1-2
abundance: .

CDR3aa: CATSRDKGMGDGYTF
CDR3nt: TGTGCCACCAGCAGAGACAAGGGGATGGGGGATGGCTACACCTTC
v_gene: TRBV15
d_gene: .
j_gene: TRBJ1-2
abundance: .

CDR3aa: CASSQDTRYEQYF
CDR3nt: TGCGCCAGCAGCCAAGATACGCGCTACGAGCAGTACTTC
v_gene: TRBV4-3
d_gene: .
j_gene: TRBJ2-7
abundance: .

CDR3aa: CASSLDIRTGSSGAYGYTF
CDR3nt: TGTGCCAGCAGCTTAGATATTCGGACAGGAAGTTCTGGCGCCTATGGCTACACCTTC
v_gene: TRBV7-8
d_gene: TRBD1
j_gene: TRBJ1-2
abundance: .

CDR3aa: CASSRLAGPYNEQFF
CDR3nt: TGTGCCAGTAGTAGGCTAGCGGGGCCGTACAATGAGCAGTTCTTC
v_gene: TRBV19
d_gene: TRBD2
j_gene: TRBJ2-1
abundance: .

CDR3aa: CASSYGTGPYEQYF
CDR3nt: TGTGCCAGCAGTTACGGGACAGGGCCCTACGAGCAGTACTTC
v_gene: TRBV6-5
d_gene: TRBD1
j_gene: TRBJ2-7
abundance: .

CDR3aa: CASSQDPLAGGPSTDTQYF
CDR3nt: TGTGCCAGCAGCCAAGATCCACTAGCGGGAGGACCCAGCACAGATACGCAGTATTTT
v_gene: TRBV4-2
d_gene: TRBD2
j_gene: TRBJ2-3
abundance: .

CDR3aa: CSVLTGYSYEQYF
CDR3nt: TGCAGCGTTCTGACAGGGTACTCCTACGAGCAGTACTTC
v_gene: TRBV29-1
d_gene: TRBD1
j_gene: TRBJ2-7
abundance: .

CDR3aa: CASSEATVTYQETQYF
CDR3nt: TGTGCCAGCAGTGAAGCGACAGTAACCTACCAAGAGACCCAGTACTTC
v_gene: TRBV2
d_gene: .
j_gene: TRBJ2-5
abundance: .

CDR3aa: CASSSDSISNQPQHF
CDR3nt: TGTGCCAGCAGCTCCGACAGTATCAGCAATCAGCCCCAGCATTTT
v_gene: TRBV7-2
d_gene: .
j_gene: TRBJ1-5
abundance: .

CDR3aa: CASSLSNDRNYGYTF
CDR3nt: TGTGCCAGCAGTTTATCGAACGACAGGAACTATGGCTACACCTTC
v_gene: TRBV27
d_gene: .
j_gene: TRBJ1-2
abundance: .

CDR3aa: CASSKEAQGGQPQHF
CDR3nt: TGTGCCAGCAGCAAAGAGGCACAGGGCGGTCAGCCCCAGCATTTT
v_gene: TRBV21-1
d_gene: .
j_gene: TRBJ1-5
abundance: once

CDR3aa: CASSFTSGTAYEQYF
CDR3nt: TGTGCCAGCAGCTTCACTAGCGGGACCGCCTACGAGCAGTACTTC
v_gene: TRBV7-2
d_gene: TRBD2
j_gene: TRBJ2-7
abundance: .

CDR3aa: CATSRDPGAGSGYTF
CDR3nt: TGTGCCACCAGCAGAGATCCGGGGGCGGGCTCCGGCTACACCTTC
v_gene: TRBV15
d_gene: .
j_gene: TRBJ1-2
abundance: .

CDR3aa: CASSQADNSPLHF
CDR3nt: TGCGCCAGCAGCCAAGCGGACAATTCACCCCTCCACTTT
v_gene: TRBV4-1
d_gene: .
j_gene: TRBJ1-6
abundance: once

CDR3aa: CASSTLGEKLFF
CDR3nt: TGTGCCAGCAGTACCTTGGGTGAAAAACTGTTTTTT
v_gene: TRBV6-6
d_gene: .
j_gene: TRBJ1-4
abundance: .

CDR3aa: CASGPRDSREKLFF
CDR3nt: TGTGCCAGCGGACCCCGGGACAGTCGAGAAAAACTGTTTTTT
v_gene: TRBV28
d_gene: TRBD1
j_gene: TRBJ1-4
abundance: .

CDR3aa: CSARTGVSWTEAFF
CDR3nt: TGCAGCGCCCGGACAGGGGTAAGTTGGACTGAAGCTTTCTTT
v_gene: TRBV29-1
d_gene: TRBD1
j_gene: TRBJ1-1
abundance: .

CDR3aa: CASSLTPSTGTTGELFF
CDR3nt: TGTGCCAGCAGTTTAACCCCATCCACAGGGACCACCGGGGAGCTGTTTTTT
v_gene: TRBV27
d_gene: .
j_gene: TRBJ2-2
abundance: .

CDR3aa: CASSLVGRTNTGELFF
CDR3nt: TGTGCCAGCAGCTTAGTCGGCAGAACGAACACCGGGGAGCTGTTTTTT
v_gene: TRBV7-9
d_gene: .
j_gene: TRBJ2-2
abundance: .

CDR3aa: CASSRILRGDGETQYF
CDR3nt: TGCGCCAGCAGCCGCATCTTGCGCGGTGACGGGGAGACCCAGTACTTC
v_gene: TRBV4-3
d_gene: .
j_gene: TRBJ2-5
abundance: .

CDR3aa: CASSLGGLAGVNEQFF
CDR3nt: TGTGCCAGCAGCTTAGGGGGACTAGCGGGGGTCAATGAGCAGTTCTTC
v_gene: TRBV7-9
d_gene: TRBD2
j_gene: TRBJ2-1
abundance: .

CDR3aa: CASRRGTNTEAFF
CDR3nt: TGTGCCAGTAGGAGGGGCACAAACACTGAAGCTTTCTTT
v_gene: TRBV19
d_gene: .
j_gene: TRBJ1-1
abundance: once

CDR3aa: CASSPSGRDGTGELFF
CDR3nt: TGTGCCAGTAGTCCGAGTGGGCGGGACGGAACCGGGGAGCTGTTTTTT
v_gene: TRBV19
d_gene: .
j_gene: TRBJ2-2
abundance: .

CDR3aa: CASSSWGQGWYEQYF
CDR3nt: TGTGCCAGCAGTAGCTGGGGACAGGGTTGGTACGAGCAGTACTTC
v_gene: TRBV27
d_gene: TRBD1
j_gene: TRBJ2-7
abundance: .

CDR3aa: CASSDSTGGADTQYF
CDR3nt: TGTGCCAGCAGTGACTCGACAGGGGGCGCAGATACGCAGTATTTT
v_gene: TRBV6-4
d_gene: TRBD1
j_gene: TRBJ2-3
abundance: few

CDR3aa: CASSRGLMGEKLFF
CDR3nt: TGCGCCAGCAGCCGCGGCCTGATGGGTGAAAAACTGTTTTTT
v_gene: TRBV4-1
d_gene: .
j_gene: TRBJ1-4
abundance: once

CDR3aa: CASSQEVLAHYEQYF
CDR3nt: TGCGCCAGCAGCCAAGAAGTGCTAGCGCACTACGAGCAGTACTTC
v_gene: TRBV4-1
d_gene: .
j_gene: TRBJ2-7
abundance: few

CDR3aa: CASSGGLNTEAFF
CDR3nt: TGTGCCAGCAGTGGGGGTTTGAACACTGAAGCTTTCTTT
v_gene: TRBV9
d_gene: .
j_gene: TRBJ1-1
abundance: .

CDR3aa: CASSLCGKTGNYGYTF
CDR3nt: TGTGCCAGCAGTTTATGCGGAAAGACAGGTAACTATGGCTACACCTTC
v_gene: TRBV28
d_gene: .
j_gene: TRBJ1-2
abundance: .

CDR3aa: CASSLLAATDTQYF
CDR3nt: TGTGCCAGCAGTTTACTAGCCGCCACAGATACGCAGTATTTT
v_gene: TRBV27
d_gene: .
j_gene: TRBJ2-3
abundance: .

CDR3aa: CASSLSARSSYNEQFF
CDR3nt: TGTGCCAGCAGTTTATCGGCGAGGAGCTCCTACAATGAGCAGTTCTTC
v_gene: TRBV27
d_gene: .
j_gene: TRBJ2-1
abundance: .

CDR3aa: CASSQAWTGGHEQYF
CDR3nt: TGCGCCAGCAGCCAAGCGTGGACAGGGGGCCACGAGCAGTACTTC
v_gene: TRBV4-3
d_gene: TRBD1
j_gene: TRBJ2-7
abundance: .

CDR3aa: CSATGTGQYF
CDR3nt: TGCAGCGCTACCGGGACGGGGCAGTATTTT
v_gene: TRBV29-1
d_gene: .
j_gene: TRBJ2-3
abundance: .

CDR3aa: CASSLSLQGINYGYTF
CDR3nt: TGTGCCAGCAGTTTATCATTACAGGGGATAAACTATGGCTACACCTTC
v_gene: TRBV27
d_gene: TRBD1
j_gene: TRBJ1-2
abundance: .

CDR3aa: CASSFPTGGAYEQYF
CDR3nt: TGTGCCAGCAGCTTTCCCACAGGGGGCGCCTACGAGCAGTACTTC
v_gene: TRBV7-9
d_gene: TRBD1
j_gene: TRBJ2-7
abundance: .

CDR3aa: CASSPQGNHNSPLHF
CDR3nt: TGTGCCAGCAGCCCACAGGGGAACCATAATTCACCCCTCCACTTT
v_gene: TRBV6-5
d_gene: TRBD1
j_gene: TRBJ1-6
abundance: .

CDR3aa: CASSFSPQSGMYYNEQFF
CDR3nt: TGTGCCAGCAGTTTTTCCCCCCAGAGCGGGATGTACTACAATGAGCAGTTCTTC
v_gene: TRBV28
d_gene: TRBD2
j_gene: TRBJ2-1
abundance: once

CDR3aa: CASRGTRDSYSGNTIYF
CDR3nt: TGTGCCAGCAGGGGGACTCGGGACAGCTACTCTGGAAACACCATATATTTT
v_gene: TRBV2
d_gene: TRBD1
j_gene: TRBJ1-3
abundance: .

CDR3aa: CAWSVKRARLPGELFF
CDR3nt: TGTGCCTGGAGTGTAAAGAGGGCTAGGCTTCCCGGGGAGCTGTTTTTT
v_gene: TRBV30
d_gene: .
j_gene: TRBJ2-2
abundance: .